The 16 T cell receptor beta chains given below trace back to one sample, sequenced in a study of T cell changes during pregnancy in multiple sclerosis. Clones were sequenced by immunoSEQ multiplex PCR, and TCRdb holds only the in-frame ones, with some missing. Among 55,000 to 65,000 clones listed, roughly 92% were seen once. The starting material was peripheral blood, obtained in the second trimester of pregnancy. These receptors originate from a female donor with multiple sclerosis, enrolled in a pregnancy study.

The rearrangement links TRBV5-8 to TRBJ2-5, with TRBD1 matching 8 bases. The V segment lost 1 base and the J segment 6 bases; nucleotides outside the gene matches: 8. Germline CDR1 is SGHTS and CDR2 is YDEGEE. There are 15 residues in the CDR3. The CDR3 DNA sequence: TGTGCCAGCAGCTTGTTCGAAGGACAGGGAAAGACCCAGTACTTC. The encoded protein is CASSLFEGQGKTQYF.

V and J are TRBV28 and TRBJ2-5; TRBD1 matches at 8 bases. In germline, CDR1 is MDHEN, CDR2 SYDVKM. CDR3 length equals 15 residues. Trimming cost V 1 base and J 1 base; bases outside gene matches: 2. CDR3 DNA sequence: TGTGCCAGCAGTTTATACGACAGGGGCCAAGAGACCCAGTACTTC. It codes for CASSLYDRGQETQYF.

In DNA form, the CDR3 reads TGTGCCAGCAGTCGGAACTATGGCTACACCTTC. It encodes CASSRNYGYTF. The genes are TRBV2 and TRBJ1-2; D is ambiguous. The germline V and J ends were trimmed by 5 bases and 2 bases, with 3 bases remaining between them. The CDR3 is 11 amino acids. Looked up from germline, CDR1 is SNHLY and CDR2 is FYNNEI.

The chain combines TRBV10-3 with TRBJ2-1; 7 positions agree with TRBD2. Losses at the gene ends were 5 bases for V and 6 bases for J; bases not matched to a gene: 13. Germline CDR1 ENHRY, CDR2 SYGVKD. CDR3 length equals 16 residues. The CDR3 loop is CAISPSGGVKANEQFF. The CDR3 region has the DNA TGTGCCATCAGTCCATCGGGGGGAGTAAAGGCCAATGAGCAGTTCTTC.

V is TRBV16 and J is TRBJ2-1, with 9 bases that match TRBD1. Germline assignment: CDR1 KGHSY and CDR2 FQNENV. Trimming at V came to 4 bases and at J to 5 bases, leaving 3 bases not matched to a gene. This CDR3 contains 14 residues. The CDR3, as DNA: TGTGCCAGCAGCCCGAGGACAGGGGACAATGAGCAGTTCTTC. This gives the protein CASSPRTGDNEQFF.

The CDR3 here is CASNEMTGGNSPLHF. The CDR3, as DNA: TGTGCCAGTAACGAGATGACAGGGGGTAATTCACCCCTCCACTTT. The chain employs TRBV19 and TRBJ1-6; 9 nucleotides agree with TRBD1. Unmatched junction bases numbered 7, after V lost 7 bases and J lost 6 bases. Germline V lookup: CDR1 LNHDA, CDR2 SQIVND (reference sequence). The CDR3 loop spans 15 amino acids.

The chain combines TRBV10-3 with TRBJ2-1; possible D gene TRBD2, 5 bases. Germline CDR1 is ENHRY and CDR2 is SYGVKD. CDR3 length: 11 residues. With 8 bases removed from V and 5 bases from J, the gap between germline ends came to 7 bases. This chain's CDR3 is CAIARDNEQFF. In nucleotides, the CDR3 is TGTGCCATCGCGAGGGACAATGAGCAGTTCTTC.

The chain uses TRBV6-1 and TRBJ2-2, with 8 bases aligning to TRBD2. CDR1 and CDR2 (germline): MNHNS, SASEGT. The CDR3 loop spans 16 amino acids. The J segment lost 7 bases and the V segment lost 4 bases, leaving 11 bases of the junction unmatched. The DNA of the CDR3 is TGTGCCAGCAGTGGCTTAGCGGGAACGGGAGGCGGGGAGCTGTTTTTT. This encodes CASSGLAGTGGGELFF.

The chain carries TRBV28 and TRBJ2-1, with TRBD2 matching over 11 bases. CDR1 MDHEN and CDR2 SYDVKM come from the germline V gene. This CDR3 is built from 16 residues. Losses at the gene ends were 3 bases for V and 4 bases for J; bases not matched to a gene: 5. The DNA for the CDR3 is TGTGCCAGCAGTTTTCTAGCGGGAGGTGGGTACAATGAGCAGTTCTTC. Its translation: CASSFLAGGGYNEQFF.

This chain connects TRBV19 to TRBJ2-1, with TRBD2 matching over 11 bases. The CDR3 length is 16 residues. Unmatched junction bases numbered 6, after V lost 0 bases and J lost 8 bases. Looked up from germline, CDR1 is LNHDA and CDR2 is SQIVND (reference sequence). CDR3 coding DNA: TGTGCCAGTAGTATAGATACTAGCGGGAGTATATATGAGCAGTTCTTC. This translates into CASSIDTSGSIYEQFF. Full variable domain (outside the CDR3, taken from reference TRBV19 and TRBJ2-1): DGGITQSPKYLFRKEGQNVTLSCEQNLNHDAMYWYRQDPGQGLRLIYYSQIVNDFQKGDIAEGYSVSREKKESFPLTVTSAQKNPTAFYLCASSIDTSGSIYEQFFGPGTRLTVL.

The gene calls are TRBV5-1 and TRBJ2-3; TRBD1 matches at 7 bases. Trimming took 3 bases from V and 3 from J; bases not matched to a gene: 4. The CDR3 sequence is 14 residues long. Per the germline V gene, CDR1 is SGHRS and CDR2 is YFSETQ. CDR3 in amino acids: CASSYDRATDTQYF. The CDR3 DNA is TGCGCCAGCAGCTATGACAGGGCGACAGATACGCAGTATTTT.

This clone has only a few counts. The chain carries TRBV11-3 and TRBJ2-7; TRBD1 matches 9 bases. J lost 4 bases, V lost 5 bases, and 9 bases had no gene match. CDR1 and CDR2 from the germline V gene are SGHNT and YENEEA. This CDR3 region has 15 residues. CDR3 loop: CASSKGQGKFYEQYF. The CDR3 region has the DNA TGTGCCAGCAGCAAAGGACAGGGGAAATTTTACGAGCAGTACTTC.

This chain joins TRBV25-1 and TRBJ2-6, with D perhaps matching TRBD1 (6 bases). The CDR3 runs 15 residues. CDR1 is MGHDK and CDR2 is SYGVNS in the germline V gene. Trimming took off 5 bases at V and 2 bases at J, with 10 bases between the two ends. CDR3 nucleotides: TGTGCCAGCAGTCCCGGACAGCCTGGGGCCAACGTCCTGACTTTC. Translating gives CASSPGQPGANVLTF. Based on the CDR3 plus reference TRBV25-1 and TRBJ2-6, the full variable domain is EADIYQTPRYLVIGTGKKITLECSQTMGHDKMYWYQQDPGMELHLIHYSYGVNSTEKGDLSSESTVSRIRTEHFPLTLESARPSHTSQYLCASSPGQPGANVLTFGAGSRLTVL.

CDR3 sequence (DNA): TGTGCCAGCATGGGACAAGCCTACGAGCAGTACTTC. Translating it yields CASMGQAYEQYF. The chain couples TRBV25-1 to TRBJ2-7; a possible D gene is TRBD1 (6 bases). The germline V gene has CDR1 MGHDK and CDR2 SYGVNS. V gave up 7 bases and J gave up 2 bases, with 9 bases separating them. The CDR3 runs to 12 residues.

The table lists this clone with a count of one. This sequence joins TRBV21-1 and TRBJ1-5; the table's TRBD1 call for D was not verified on the DNA. TRBV21-1 is annotated as a pseudogene. This CDR3 contains 15 residues. The CDR3, as DNA: TGTGCCAATAACATTGGGACAGGCCTATGGGAGCCCCAGCATTTT. Translation: CANNIGTGLWEPQHF.

This clone occurred once. The rearrangement joins TRBV14 to TRBJ2-4, with 8 bases that match TRBD1. The V segment lost 0 bases and the J segment 0 bases; nucleotides outside the gene matches: 10. The germline CDR1 and CDR2 sequences are SGHDN and FVKESK. This CDR3 is 19 amino acids long. The CDR3 DNA is TGTGCCAGCAGCCAAGACAGGGGGCAGGCGGGACTAGCCAAAAACATTCAGTACTTC. Translation gives CASSQDRGQAGLAKNIQYF.